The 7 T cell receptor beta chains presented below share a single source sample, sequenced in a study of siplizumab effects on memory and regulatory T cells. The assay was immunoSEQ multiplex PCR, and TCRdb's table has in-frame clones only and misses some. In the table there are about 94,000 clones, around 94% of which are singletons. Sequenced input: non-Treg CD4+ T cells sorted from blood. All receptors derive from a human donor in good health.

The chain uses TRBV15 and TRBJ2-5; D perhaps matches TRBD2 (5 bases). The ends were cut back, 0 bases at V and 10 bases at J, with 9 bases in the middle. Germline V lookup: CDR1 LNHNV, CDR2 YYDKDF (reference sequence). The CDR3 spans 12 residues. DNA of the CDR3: TGTGCCACCAGCAGAGATTCCGGGAACCAGTACTTC. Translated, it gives CATSRDSGNQYF. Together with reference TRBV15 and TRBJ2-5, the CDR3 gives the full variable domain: DAMVIQNPRYQVTQFGKPVTLSCSQTLNHNVMYWYQQKSSQAPKLLFHYYDKDFNNEADTPDNFQSRRPNTSFCFLDIRSPGLGDTAMYLCATSRDSGNQYFGPGTRLLVL.

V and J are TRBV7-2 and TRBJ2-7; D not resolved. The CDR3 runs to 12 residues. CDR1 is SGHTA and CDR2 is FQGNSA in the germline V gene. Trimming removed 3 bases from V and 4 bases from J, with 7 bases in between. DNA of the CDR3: TGTGCCAGCAGCTTGGGTGAATACGAGCAGTACTTC. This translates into CASSLGEYEQYF.

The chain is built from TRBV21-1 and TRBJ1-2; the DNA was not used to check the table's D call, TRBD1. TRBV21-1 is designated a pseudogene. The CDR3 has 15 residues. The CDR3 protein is CASSPYDRGADGYTF. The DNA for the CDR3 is TGTGCCAGCAGCCCCTATGACAGGGGAGCGGATGGCTACACCTTC.

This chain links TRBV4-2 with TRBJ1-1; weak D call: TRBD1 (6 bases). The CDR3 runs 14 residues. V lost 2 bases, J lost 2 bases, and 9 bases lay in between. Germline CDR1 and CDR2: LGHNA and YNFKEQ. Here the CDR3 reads CASSQKDRNTEAFF. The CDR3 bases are TGTGCCAGCAGCCAAAAGGACAGAAACACTGAAGCTTTCTTT.

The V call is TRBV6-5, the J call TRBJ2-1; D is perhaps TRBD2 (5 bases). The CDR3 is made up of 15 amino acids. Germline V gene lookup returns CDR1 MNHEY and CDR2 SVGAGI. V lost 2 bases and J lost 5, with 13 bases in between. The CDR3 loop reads CASSYRGYGNNEQFF. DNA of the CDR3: TGTGCCAGCAGTTACCGCGGGTATGGAAACAATGAGCAGTTCTTC.

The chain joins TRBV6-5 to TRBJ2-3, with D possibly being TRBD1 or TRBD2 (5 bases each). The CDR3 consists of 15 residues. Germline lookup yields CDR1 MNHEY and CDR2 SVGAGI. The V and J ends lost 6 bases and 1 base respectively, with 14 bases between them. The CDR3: CASRRRGPGTDTQYF. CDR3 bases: TGTGCCAGCAGACGACGGGGCCCCGGCACAGATACGCAGTATTTT.

The CDR3 DNA follows: TGTGCCAGCAGCTTAGGCAATTGGTACCAAGAGACCCAGTACTTC. Translating it yields CASSLGNWYQETQYF. The V call is TRBV11-3, the J call TRBJ2-5; D ambiguous. The CDR3 runs to 15 residues. The V end lost 1 base, the J end lost 0 bases, and 9 bases lay between the germline ends. Germline V gene lookup returns CDR1 SGHNT and CDR2 YENEEA.